This record covers a single T cell receptor beta chain. The RNA input was roughly 0.45 to 1 ug, and it was reverse transcribed with random hexamers. Amplification of TCR beta CDR3 by immunoSEQ multiplex PCR spanned 54 Vbeta and 13 Jbeta. TCRdb processed the immunoSEQ multiplex PCR reads anew with MiXCR; each CDR3 protein has one entry. Of around 150,000 distinct CDR3 sequences listed, approximately 95% were seen once; the top ten hold about 0.089%. The V and J ends lost 4 bases and 2 bases respectively, with 5 bases between them. The germline V gene has CDR1 DFQATT and CDR2 SNEGSKA (reference sequence). The CDR3 has 11 amino acids. This record belongs to a study of CD8 T cells in Susac syndrome. Relapsing-remitting disease, either stable or active, was present in the treatment-naive patients who were the multiple sclerosis controls.

The source of this sequence is a human donor with multiple sclerosis. The rearrangement links TRBV20-1 to TRBJ1-2; D gene unclear. The sequencing input was CD4+ T cells from PBMCs. The CDR3 nucleotides read TGCAGTGCTACCGAAAACTATGGCTACACCTTC. It is translated as CSATENYGYTF.